What follows are 21 T cell receptor beta chains derived from one specimen sequenced in a study of cytomegalovirus exposure and HLA in healthy donors. 60 Vbeta and 13 Jbeta primers were used in PCR. This table comes from immunoSEQ multiplex PCR, and its TCRdb copy is limited to in-frame clones, with some not included. The data contain 210,000 or so clones, roughly 80% of them singletons. Sequenced material: PBMCs. These receptors were obtained from a woman aged 30 to 39 in good health and CMV-seropositive.

The chain couples TRBV29-1 to TRBJ1-2; TRBD1 aligns across 8 bases. The CDR3 totals 14 residues. V lost 3 bases, J lost 8 bases, and 11 bases stayed unmatched. The V gene's germline CDR1 is SQVTM and CDR2 ANQGSEA. The CDR3 DNA is TGCAGCGTTGATGTAAGGGAGACAGGGGAAGGCTACACCTTC. Translation: CSVDVRETGEGYTF. The full variable domain, in which reference TRBV29-1 and TRBJ1-2 provide the parts outside the CDR3, is SAVISQKPSRDICQRGTSLTIQCQVDSQVTMMFWYRQQPGQSLTLIATANQGSEATYESGFVIDKFPISRPNLTFSTLTVSNMSPEDSSIYLCSVDVRETGEGYTFGSGTRLTVV.

This chain links TRBV19 with TRBJ2-4, with TRBD2 matching 15 bases. Looked up from germline, CDR1 is LNHDA and CDR2 is SQIVND (reference sequence). The CDR3 consists of 17 residues. Germline trimming cut 7 bases from V and 4 bases from J; bases unmatched to any gene: 8. The CDR3 is CASTKLGLAGGKNIQYF. Written as DNA, the CDR3 is TGTGCCAGTACCAAACTGGGACTAGCGGGAGGAAAAAACATTCAGTACTTC.

The J gene is TRBJ2-7, the V gene TRBV4-1; 10 positions match TRBD2. Trimming took 0 bases from V and 4 from J; bases not matched to a gene: 15. Germline CDR1 is MGHRA and CDR2 is YSYEKL. This CDR3 has 19 residues. The CDR3 sequence is CASSQDLLVAGGSGYEQYF. The CDR3 DNA reads as TGCGCCAGCAGCCAAGATCTTTTGGTAGCGGGGGGTTCGGGATACGAGCAGTACTTC.

V gene TRBV28 combines with J gene TRBJ1-2, with D perhaps TRBD1 (5 bases). The CDR3 runs 12 residues. Looked up from germline, CDR1 is MDHEN and CDR2 is SYDVKM. V lost 6 bases, J lost 8 bases, and 13 bases lay in between. As DNA, the CDR3 is TGTGCCAGCAGACTGGACAAACGCGGCTACACCTTC. Its protein is CASRLDKRGYTF.

This clone has a handful of counts. The same CDR3 arises from other DNA sequences in this sample as well. The gene calls are TRBV4-3 and TRBJ1-1; 7 bases fit TRBD1. This CDR3 is built from 16 residues. Germline V gives CDR1 LGHNA, CDR2 YSLEER. V gave up 1 base and J gave up 0 bases; unmatched junction bases: 5. CDR3 sequence: CASSQGRQGLNTEAFF. The CDR3 bases are TGCGCCAGCAGCCAAGGCCGACAGGGCCTGAACACTGAAGCTTTCTTT.

The rearrangement uses TRBV2 and TRBJ1-4; D ambiguous. From germline, CDR1 is SNHLY and CDR2 FYNNEI. Trimming cost V 6 bases and J 7 bases, with 15 bases left between them. CDR3 length: 14 residues. The DNA for the CDR3 is TGTGCCAGCAGACCGGCCCACCCGGGTGAAAAACTGTTTTTT. It encodes CASRPAHPGEKLFF.

The CDR3 DNA sequence: TGTGCCAGCACCGAAGGGGGAGGGGGTGGTGAAAAACTGTTTTTT. Residues: CASTEGGGGGEKLFF. The chain recombines TRBV9 with TRBJ1-4; weak D call: TRBD1 (6 bases). CDR1 is SGDLS, CDR2 YYNGEE, per germline. This CDR3 comprises 15 residues. The V gene lost 6 bases and the J gene lost 7 bases, with 19 bases spanning the gap.

The chain joins TRBV5-1 to TRBJ2-3; maybe TRBD2 (6 bases). Looked up from germline, CDR1 is SGHRS and CDR2 is YFSETQ. Trimming pared 5 bases from V and 3 bases from J, leaving 16 bases between. The CDR3 is 15 amino acids. The CDR3 is CASRPDGGRTDTQYF. DNA for the CDR3: TGCGCCAGCAGGCCTGACGGGGGTCGAACAGATACGCAGTATTTT.

The genes are TRBV5-1 and TRBJ1-2; D is perhaps TRBD1 (5 bases). The CDR3 is 15 amino acids. CDR1 SGHRS and CDR2 YFSETQ come from the germline V gene. The V end lost 2 bases, the J end lost 8 bases, and 19 bases lay between the germline ends. The CDR3 sequence is CASSLTLRGTSGYTF. As DNA, the CDR3 is TGCGCCAGCAGCTTAACTCTTCGCGGGACGAGCGGCTACACCTTC.

J is TRBJ1-1 and V is TRBV28, with D uncertain. The CDR3 contains 16 residues. Germline-derived CDR1 and CDR2 are MDHEN and SYDVKM. Trimming shortened V by 7 bases and J by 1 base, and 19 bases separated the two germline ends. This CDR3 reads CASMGGEAMANTEAFF. CDR3 DNA sequence: TGTGCCAGCATGGGAGGTGAGGCGATGGCGAACACTGAAGCTTTCTTT.

The chain recombines TRBV5-1 with TRBJ2-7, with D unclear. CDR1 is SGHRS, CDR2 YFSETQ, per germline. Trimming removed 3 bases at V and 6 bases at J, with 16 bases between. The CDR3 extends over 14 amino acids. The chain's CDR3 is CASSSETRRSEQYF. In DNA form, the CDR3 reads TGCGCCAGCAGCTCGGAAACCCGAAGGAGCGAGCAGTACTTC.

The chain combines TRBV7-2 with TRBJ1-1; 9 bases match TRBD1. In germline, CDR1 is SGHTA, CDR2 FQGNSA. The CDR3 has 16 residues. Unmatched junction bases numbered 7, after V lost 4 bases and J lost 1 base. CDR3 in amino acids: CASSWDRDFRNTEAFF. Written as DNA, the CDR3 is TGTGCCAGCAGCTGGGACAGGGATTTTAGGAACACTGAAGCTTTCTTT.

The rearrangement uses TRBV5-1 and TRBJ2-1; 9 bases agree with TRBD2. The CDR3 runs to 16 residues. Germline CDR1 SGHRS, CDR2 YFSETQ. Germline trimming cut 4 bases from V and 6 bases from J; bases unmatched to any gene: 11. The CDR3 DNA follows: TGCGCCAGCAGCCCGTGGGGTAGCGGGAGCGGCAATGAGCAGTTCTTC. Its translation is CASSPWGSGSGNEQFF.

The chain joins TRBV6-1 to TRBJ1-6; D gene uncertain. V was cut by 5 bases and J by 7 bases, with 12 bases left in between. Germline V gene data show CDR1 as MNHNS and CDR2 as SASEGT. The CDR3 is 14 amino acids. CDR3 sequence reads: CASSSETGNSPLHF. For the CDR3, the DNA is TGTGCCAGCAGTTCCGAGACCGGGAATTCACCCCTCCACTTT.

The chain has TRBV5-6 and TRBJ2-7; 11 bases line up with TRBD2. Germline V gene lookup returns CDR1 SGHDT and CDR2 YYEEEE. The CDR3 is 16 amino acids. The trim removed 3 bases at V and 0 bases at J, leaving 5 bases unmatched. CDR3: CASSYPLAGASYEQYF. In nucleotides, the CDR3 is TGTGCCAGCAGCTACCCACTAGCGGGGGCCTCCTACGAGCAGTACTTC.

J is TRBJ1-2 and V is TRBV2; D ambiguous. The germline gives CDR1 SNHLY, CDR2 FYNNEI. V lost 4 bases and J lost 3, with 9 bases in between. This CDR3 is 13 amino acids long. This chain's CDR3 is CASSVTEYYGYTF. CDR3 nucleotide sequence: TGTGCCAGCAGTGTCACAGAGTACTATGGCTACACCTTC.

The chain has TRBV10-3 and TRBJ1-2, with D uncertain. The V end lost 7 bases, the J end lost 1 base, and 10 bases lay between the germline ends. The germline CDR1 and CDR2 sequences are ENHRY and SYGVKD. This CDR3 region has 13 residues. CDR3 sequence reads: CAIMDLVNYGYTF. The CDR3, as DNA: TGTGCCATCATGGACTTAGTTAACTATGGCTACACCTTC.

The rearrangement links TRBV7-7 to TRBJ2-2, with 9 bases identical to TRBD1. V shed 5 bases, J shed 5 bases, and the junction held 6 bases outside the gene matches. This CDR3 is 15 amino acids long. In germline, CDR1 is SSHAT, CDR2 FNYEAQ (reference sequence). The CDR3 reads CASSRDRAMTGELFF. CDR3 coding DNA: TGTGCCAGCAGCCGGGACAGGGCAATGACCGGGGAGCTGTTTTTT.

The gene calls are TRBV5-1 and TRBJ2-7; perhaps TRBD1 as D (6 bases). With 3 bases removed from V and 1 base from J, the gap between germline ends came to 11 bases. Looked up from germline, CDR1 is SGHRS and CDR2 is YFSETQ. This CDR3 region has 14 residues. Written as DNA, the CDR3 is TGCGCCAGCAGCTCTACGCAGGGGTCCTACGAGCAGTACTTC. Residues: CASSSTQGSYEQYF.

The V and J genes are TRBV10-3 and TRBJ2-7; TRBD2 is a possible D gene (5 bases). V was cut by 8 bases and J by 3 bases, with 14 bases left in between. The CDR3 is 13 residues long. Germline CDR1 ENHRY, CDR2 SYGVKD. The CDR3 DNA follows: TGTGCCATCCGGCCACACGGGATCTACGAGCAGTACTTC. It is translated as CAIRPHGIYEQYF.

This clone has more than one count but fewer than ten. This sample includes further DNA sequences coding for the same CDR3. The chain links TRBV19 to TRBJ1-1; D is undetermined. V gave up 5 bases and J gave up 3 bases, with 7 bases separating them. Germline assignment: CDR1 LNHDA and CDR2 SQIVND (reference sequence). CDR3 length equals 12 residues. The CDR3 nucleotides are TGTGCCAGTAGTGGCCGCTACACTGAAGCTTTCTTT. It specifies CASSGRYTEAFF. The variable domain in full, completed from reference TRBV19 and TRBJ1-1, reads DGGITQSPKYLFRKEGQNVTLSCEQNLNHDAMYWYRQDPGQGLRLIYYSQIVNDFQKGDIAEGYSVSREKKESFPLTVTSAQKNPTAFYLCASSGRYTEAFFGQGTRLTVV.